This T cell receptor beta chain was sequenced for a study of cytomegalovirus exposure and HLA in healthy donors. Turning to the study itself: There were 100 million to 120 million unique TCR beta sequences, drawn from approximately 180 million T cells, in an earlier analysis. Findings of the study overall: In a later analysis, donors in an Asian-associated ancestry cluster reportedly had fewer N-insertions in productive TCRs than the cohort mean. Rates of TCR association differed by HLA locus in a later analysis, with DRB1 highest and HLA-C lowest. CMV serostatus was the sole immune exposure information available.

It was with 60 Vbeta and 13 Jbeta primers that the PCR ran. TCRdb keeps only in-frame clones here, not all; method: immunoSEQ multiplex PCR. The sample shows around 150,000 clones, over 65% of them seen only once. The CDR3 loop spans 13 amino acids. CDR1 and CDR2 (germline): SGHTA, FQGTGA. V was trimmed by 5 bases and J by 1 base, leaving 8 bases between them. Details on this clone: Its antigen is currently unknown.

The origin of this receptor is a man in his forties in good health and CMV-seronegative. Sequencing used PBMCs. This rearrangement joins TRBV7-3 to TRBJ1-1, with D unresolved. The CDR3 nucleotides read TGTGCCAGCAGCGACTACACGAACACTGAAGCTTTCTTT. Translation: CASSDYTNTEAFF. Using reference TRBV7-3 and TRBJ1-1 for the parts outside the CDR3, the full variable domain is GAGVSQTPSNKVTEKGKYVELRCDPISGHTALYWYRQSLGQGPEFLIYFQGTGAADDSGLPNDRFFAVRPEGSVSTLKIQRTERGDSAVYLCASSDYTNTEAFFGQGTRLTVV.